A selection of T cell receptor beta chains follows, all from one sample in a study of shared clonotypes between healthy human individuals. Clones were sequenced by immunoSEQ multiplex PCR, and TCRdb holds only the in-frame ones, with some missing. The sample consists of 550,000 to 600,000 clones, 95% to 98% of them appearing once. The sequenced material came from naive CD8+ T cells sorted from blood. Receptors originate from a man aged 25-40 years in good health. Each CDR3 is given with its conserved first and last residue. D genes are given only for firm matches. Clone size is not always given. Where it is, it says once, few, many or a class for expanded clones.

J	V	D	size	CDR3	DNA
TRBJ1-2	TRBV19	TRBD1	NA	CASSIAGDRLYGYTF	TGTGCCAGTAGTATTGCCGGGGACAGGCTCTATGGCTACACCTTC
TRBJ1-2	TRBV29-1	TRBD1	once	CSALDRVNFYGYTF	TGCAGCGCCTTGGACAGGGTAAATTTCTATGGCTACACCTTC
TRBJ1-1	TRBV18	NA	NA	CASSPKSRRENTEAFF	TGTGCCAGCTCACCAAAGAGCCGAAGGGAGAACACTGAAGCTTTCTTT
TRBJ2-7	TRBV25-1	NA	NA	CASSVGSYEQYF	TGTGCCAGCAGTGTTGGCTCCTACGAGCAGTACTTC
TRBJ2-5	TRBV7-2	NA	NA	CASSLDAGEETQYF	TGTGCCAGCAGCTTAGACGCAGGTGAAGAGACCCAGTACTTC
TRBJ2-7	TRBV4-1	NA	NA	CASSHLTDYEQYF	TGCGCCAGCAGCCATTTGACTGACTACGAGCAGTACTTC
TRBJ2-7	TRBV6-1	TRBD2	NA	CAARGGGGYEQYF	TGTGCCGCTAGGGGAGGCGGGGGCTACGAGCAGTACTTC
TRBJ2-1	TRBV4-3	NA	NA	CASSQDGRGQEQFF	TGCGCCAGCAGCCAAGATGGCAGGGGACAAGAGCAGTTCTTC
TRBJ1-2	TRBV7-9	NA	NA	CASSHGDDYGYTF	TGTGCCAGCAGCCACGGGGACGACTATGGCTACACCTTC
TRBJ2-5	TRBV29-1	NA	NA	CSSRGEETQYF	TGCAGCTCCAGAGGGGAAGAGACCCAGTACTTC
TRBJ1-3	TRBV11-2	TRBD1	NA	CASSLWTGETGNTIYF	TGTGCCAGCAGCCTATGGACAGGGGAGACTGGAAACACCATATATTTT
TRBJ2-6	TRBV9	NA	NA	CASSAGSGANVLTF	TGTGCCAGCAGCGCCGGATCTGGGGCCAACGTCCTGACTTTC
TRBJ2-1	TRBV15	NA	NA	CATISGAGDEQFF	TGTGCCACCATATCGGGGGCGGGGGATGAGCAGTTCTTC
TRBJ2-1	TRBV9	NA	NA	CASSVGQSSYNEQFF	TGTGCCAGCAGCGTAGGACAGTCCTCCTACAATGAGCAGTTCTTC
TRBJ2-7	TRBV5-6	NA	NA	CASSLLSYEQYF	TGTGCCAGCAGCTTGTTGTCCTACGAGCAGTACTTC
TRBJ1-2	TRBV27	TRBD1	once	CASSLKRTGGNYGYTF	TGTGCCAGCAGCCTGAAACGGACAGGAGGTAACTATGGCTACACCTTC
TRBJ2-2	TRBV10-1	NA	NA	CASSWGQGGFNTGELFF	TGCGCCAGCAGTTGGGGCCAAGGGGGGTTCAACACCGGGGAGCTGTTTTTT
TRBJ2-1	TRBV11-2	TRBD1	once	CASSPGQITYNEQFF	TGTGCCAGCAGCCCGGGACAGATTACCTACAATGAGCAGTTCTTC
TRBJ1-5	TRBV6-5	NA	NA	CASSYGAGNQPQHF	TGTGCCAGCAGTTACGGGGCAGGGAACCAGCCCCAGCATTTT
TRBJ2-3	TRBV27	NA	NA	CASALAGTDTQYF	TGTGCCAGTGCCCTAGCAGGGACGGATACGCAGTATTTT
TRBJ2-5	TRBV29-1	NA	NA	CSGVLASQETQYF	TGCAGCGGGGTACTCGCGTCCCAAGAGACCCAGTACTTC
TRBJ1-4	TRBV6-1	NA	once	CASSEVRLEKLFF	TGTGCCAGCAGTGAAGTGAGGTTGGAAAAACTGTTTTTT
TRBJ1-5	TRBV19	NA	NA	CASQGFGSNQPQHF	TGTGCCAGTCAAGGGTTTGGTAGCAATCAGCCCCAGCATTTT
TRBJ2-7	TRBV2	NA	NA	CANRRFEQYF	TGTGCCAACAGGCGGTTTGAGCAGTACTTC
TRBJ1-2	TRBV6-1	NA	NA	CASSEAIRGGVWGYTF	TGTGCCAGCAGTGAAGCAATCCGGGGAGGTGTGTGGGGCTACACCTTC
TRBJ2-7	TRBV5-1	NA	NA	CASNGGYEQYF	TGCGCCAGCAACGGGGGCTACGAGCAGTACTTC
TRBJ2-3	TRBV15	NA	NA	CATSRGSAGLADTQYF	TGTGCCACCAGCAGAGGATCGGCAGGGTTGGCGGATACGCAGTATTTT
TRBJ2-7	TRBV9	TRBD1	NA	CASSAGTGGAVEQYF	TGTGCCAGCAGCGCCGGGACAGGGGGCGCGGTCGAGCAGTACTTC
TRBJ2-7	TRBV27	NA	NA	CASSTYRDSYEQYF	TGTGCCAGCAGTACCTACAGGGATTCCTACGAGCAGTACTTC
TRBJ2-2	TRBV25-1	NA	NA	CASSDRGLNTGELFF	TGTGCCAGCAGTGACCGCGGACTAAACACCGGGGAGCTGTTTTTT
TRBJ2-5	TRBV27	NA	NA	CASSPRGVETQYF	TGTGCCAGCAGCCCGCGGGGTGTAGAGACCCAGTACTTC
TRBJ2-7	TRBV27	TRBD1	NA	CASSYGTGGFYEQYF	TGTGCCAGCAGCTACGGGACAGGGGGCTTCTACGAGCAGTACTTC
TRBJ2-3	TRBV29-1	NA	NA	CSVTDGTQYF	TGCAGCGTAACTGACGGGACTCAATATTTT
TRBJ1-1	TRBV11-2	TRBD1	NA	CASILDPATGVNTEAFF	TGTGCCAGCATCCTAGACCCGGCGACAGGGGTAAACACTGAAGCTTTCTTT
TRBJ2-3	TRBV5-1	NA	NA	CASSLYGYTDTQYF	TGCGCCAGCAGCTTGTACGGATACACAGATACGCAGTATTTT
TRBJ2-1	TRBV2	TRBD2	NA	CAGTSGNYEQFF	TGTGCCGGGACTAGCGGGAACTATGAGCAGTTCTTC
TRBJ2-7	TRBV5-1	NA	NA	CASSFTGRSYEQYF	TGCGCCAGCAGCTTTACTGGGAGGTCCTACGAGCAGTACTTC
TRBJ1-5	TRBV4-1	NA	NA	CASSQGPASNQPQHF	TGCGCCAGCAGCCAAGGGCCGGCGAGCAATCAGCCCCAGCATTTT
TRBJ1-2	TRBV4-1	TRBD1	once	CASSQVPGGPYGYTF	TGCGCCAGCAGCCAAGTTCCAGGGGGCCCCTATGGCTACACCTTC
TRBJ2-1	TRBV20-1	NA	NA	CSAVEGNEQFF	TGCAGTGCCGTGGAGGGCAATGAGCAGTTCTTC
TRBJ2-1	TRBV27	NA	NA	CASSFFVGLEQFF	TGTGCCAGCAGTTTCTTCGTCGGGCTTGAGCAGTTCTTC
TRBJ1-5	TRBV29-1	TRBD1	NA	CSVWTGESNQPQHF	TGCAGCGTCTGGACAGGGGAAAGCAATCAGCCCCAGCATTTT
TRBJ2-2	TRBV7-7	TRBD1	NA	CASSNLESTGIIGELFF	TGTGCTAGCAGCAACCTTGAATCGACAGGGATTATCGGGGAGCTGTTTTTT
TRBJ2-7	TRBV7-9	TRBD1	NA	CASSRQGNSYEQYF	TGTGCCAGCAGCCGACAGGGGAACTCCTACGAGCAGTACTTC
TRBJ1-1	TRBV7-2	NA	NA	CATTLISTEAFF	TGTGCCACCACCCTGATCAGCACTGAAGCTTTCTTT
TRBJ2-2	TRBV7-2	TRBD1	NA	CASSPWTGENTGELFF	TGTGCCAGCAGCCCATGGACAGGGGAAAACACCGGGGAGCTGTTTTTT
TRBJ2-7	TRBV14	TRBD1	NA	CASSHSKGDRGYEQYF	TGTGCCAGCAGCCACTCAAAAGGTGACAGGGGCTACGAGCAGTACTTC
TRBJ2-7	TRBV9	TRBD1	NA	CASSPGTGSYEQYF	TGTGCCAGCAGCCCCGGGACAGGGTCCTACGAGCAGTACTTC
TRBJ2-7	TRBV11-2	TRBD2	NA	CASSLVSAGDYEQYF	TGTGCCAGCAGCTTAGTATCAGCGGGAGATTACGAGCAGTACTTC
TRBJ1-5	TRBV5-6	TRBD1	NA	CASSLGQSNQPQHF	TGTGCCAGCAGCCTGGGACAGAGCAATCAGCCCCAGCATTTT
TRBJ1-5	TRBV6-1	NA	NA	CASSEAGGQPQHF	TGTGCCAGCAGTGAAGCGGGTGGTCAGCCCCAGCATTTT
TRBJ2-1	TRBV25-1	NA	NA	CASRPREQHNEQFF	TGTGCCAGCAGGCCCCGGGAGCAGCACAATGAGCAGTTCTTC
TRBJ2-1	TRBV10-3	NA	NA	CAISEEGFGWVQFF	TGTGCCATCAGTGAGGAGGGATTTGGGTGGGTGCAGTTCTTC